A single sample gave rise to the 14 T cell receptor beta chains below, sequenced in a study of CXCR3 chemokines and chemotherapy response in bladder cancer. MiXCR, applied by TCRdb to the PCR reads, yields one record per CDR3 protein. Counted here are about 3,000 distinct CDR3 sequences, approximately 15% occurring once; the ten biggest clones make up around a quarter. Sampling was done from a patient whose treatment included neoadjuvant chemotherapy. The receptors derive from a human donor with bladder cancer that did not respond to neoadjuvant chemotherapy.

A note on this clonotype: With only one base between it and a far larger clone, this is likely a read error. This chain connects TRBV10-3 to TRBJ1-5; TRBD1 might be the D (5 bases). There are 13 residues in the CDR3. Trimming shortened V by 5 bases and J by 6 bases, and 11 bases separated the two germline ends. The germline CDR1 and CDR2 sequences are ENHRY and SYGVKD. CDR3 residues: CAISWGTGQPQHF. The CDR3 DNA is TGTGCCATCAGTTGGGGGACGGGTCAGCCCCAGCATTTT.

This clonotype rates as large. This rearrangement joins TRBV6-6 to TRBJ2-3; D is unclear. V dropped 0 bases and J dropped 4 bases, with 2 bases sitting between them. The CDR3 runs to 12 residues. CDR1 and CDR2 (germline): MNHNY, SVGAGI (reference sequence). CDR3 coding DNA: TGTGCCAGCAGTTACTCTTCAGATACGCAGTATTTT. Protein product: CASSYSSDTQYF.

Concerning this clonotype: A far more abundant clone sits one base away, making this likely a read error. The rearrangement links TRBV19 to TRBJ2-7, with unresolved D. The germline V and J ends were trimmed by 3 bases and 7 bases, with 16 bases remaining between them. Germline V gives CDR1 LNHDA, CDR2 SQIVND (reference sequence). CDR3 length: 14 residues. The chain's CDR3 is CASSMSDSYNEQYF. The DNA of the CDR3 is TGTGCCAGTAGTATGTCAGACTCCTACAATGAGCAGTACTTC.

This clonotype was counted many times. The chain has TRBV9 and TRBJ2-2, with 7 positions matching TRBD1. The CDR3 is made up of 16 amino acids. After removal of 3 bases from V and 4 bases from J, the junction contained 9 bases not matched to a gene. The germline V gene encodes CDR1 SGDLS and CDR2 YYNGEE. The DNA for the CDR3 is TGTGCCAGCAGCGCCGCCGGGACAGCACCCACCGGGGAGCTGTTTTTT. It is translated as CASSAAGTAPTGELFF.

This clonotype was counted many times. The genes are TRBV7-3 and TRBJ2-1; weak D call: TRBD2 (5 bases). Germline CDR1 and CDR2: SGHTA and FQGTGA. V lost 2 bases to trimming and J lost 5 bases, with 7 bases between them. This CDR3 contains 13 residues. For the CDR3, the DNA is TGTGCCAGCAGCTTAGACGGGAACAATGAGCAGTTCTTC. Translated: CASSLDGNNEQFF.

In regard to this clonotype: A far larger clone is just one base off, so this is likely a read error. The chain combines TRBV6-6 with TRBJ2-7; tentatively, D is TRBD2 (5 bases). CDR1 is MNHNY, CDR2 SVGAGI, per germline (reference sequence). The CDR3 contains 10 residues. The CDR3 here is CASRLREPYF. The DNA for the CDR3 is TGTGCCAGCAGGTTAAGGGAGCCGTACTTC.

Sample share makes this clonotype medium-sized (0.01 to 0.1%). The chain couples TRBV5-6 to TRBJ1-2; possibly TRBD1 for D (6 bases). The V and J ends lost 7 bases and 0 bases respectively, with 16 bases between them. Germline V gene data show CDR1 as SGHDT and CDR2 as YYEEEE. This CDR3 comprises 15 residues. CDR3: CASLDRRPTNYGYTF. The CDR3 DNA reads TGTGCCAGCCTCGACAGGAGACCAACTAACTATGGCTACACCTTC.

This clonotype was observed many times. The V call is TRBV23-1, the J call TRBJ1-3; tentative D call: TRBD1 (6 bases). TRBV23-1 is designated an ORF whose function remains uncertain. This CDR3 is built from 16 residues. V lost 6 bases and J 0 bases, leaving 15 bases between the germline ends. CDR3 nucleotide sequence: TGCGCCAGCAGAACCGGGACAAACTGCTCTGGAAACACCATATATTTT. Translated: CASRTGTNCSGNTIYF.

Remarks on this clonotype: Since a far larger clone is one base different, this is likely a read error. The rearrangement links TRBV6-2 or TRBV6-3 to TRBJ1-2, with D tentatively TRBD1 (5 bases). Per the germline V gene, CDR1 is MNHEY and CDR2 is SVGEGT. V lost 5 bases and J 7 bases, leaving 20 bases between the germline ends. The CDR3 consists of 15 residues. The CDR3 DNA follows: TGTGCCAGCAGTGACCAGGGAGGGGCGCCGTCTGGCTACACCTTC. Protein: CASSDQGGAPSGYTF.

The chain links TRBV27 to TRBJ1-3; no clear D gene. With 4 bases removed from V and 1 base from J, the gap between germline ends came to 5 bases. The V gene's germline CDR1 is MNHEY and CDR2 SMNVEV (reference sequence). This CDR3 spans 13 amino acids. In DNA form, the CDR3 reads TGTGCCAGCAGTTCCGTATCTGGAAACACCATATATTTT. Translating it yields CASSSVSGNTIYF.

In this sample, this clonotype turned up many times. The V call is TRBV30, the J call TRBJ2-1; a weak D match, TRBD2 (5 bases). Trimming stripped 5 bases from V and 9 bases from J, with 14 bases between. The germline CDR1 and CDR2 sequences are GTSNPN and SVGIG (reference sequence). The CDR3 length is 12 residues. In nucleotides, the CDR3 is TGTGCCTGGGGCAGGAGGCCCGCTGAGCAGTTCTTC. It translates to CAWGRRPAEQFF.

Concerning this clonotype: This sequence is one base from a far larger clone and is likely a read error. The chain links TRBV13 to TRBJ2-2; 11 bases map to TRBD2. Germline values: CDR1 PRHDT, CDR2 FYEKMQ (reference sequence). The CDR3 covers 16 residues. CDR3 amino acids: CACSLSGLAVTGELFF. DNA of the CDR3: TGTGCCTGCAGCTTATCGGGACTAGCGGTAACCGGGGAGCTGTTTTTT.

This sequence joins TRBV28 and TRBJ2-7; weak D call: TRBD2 (5 bases). V was cut by 4 bases and J by 2 bases, with 9 bases left in between. The CDR3 has 13 amino acids. CDR1 and CDR2 from the germline V gene are MDHEN and SYDVKM. CDR3: CASSSGIPYEQYF. The CDR3 bases are TGTGCCAGCAGTTCGGGGATACCCTACGAGCAGTACTTC.

In its sample, this clonotype was seen once. The rearrangement uses TRBV6-5 and TRBJ2-7, with 9 bases aligning to TRBD1. There are 14 residues in the CDR3. V was clipped by 2 bases and J by 5 bases; unmatched bases: 4. The germline V gene encodes CDR1 MNHEY and CDR2 SVGAGI. CDR3 bases: TGTGCCAGCAGTTACCGGGACAGGGTCCACGAGCAGTACTTC. The encoded protein is CASSYRDRVHEQYF.